A single sample gave rise to the 13 T cell receptor beta chains below, sequenced in a study of PD-L1 blockade in urothelial cancer. The time point is: peripheral blood 6 weeks after treatment start. Using immunoSEQ multiplex PCR, the repertoire was profiled, and TCRdb retains in-frame clones only, with some absent. The sample carries about 120,000 clones, roughly 86% recorded once. Here the sequenced sample was PBMCs, taken around atezolizumab (anti-PD-L1) treatment. These receptors all come from a man aged 45-65 years with urothelial cancer.

The chain is built from TRBV11-1 and TRBJ2-3; D gene ambiguous. CDR3 length equals 12 residues. CDR1 is SGHAT and CDR2 is FQDESV in the germline V gene (reference sequence). V was pared by 1 base and J by 8 bases, with 7 bases between. CDR3 protein: CASSLVIGTQYF. The CDR3 nucleotides are TGTGCCAGCAGCTTAGTTATCGGTACGCAGTATTTT. Full variable domain (rest looked up from reference TRBV11-1 and TRBJ2-3): EAEVAQSPRYKITEKSQAVAFWCDPISGHATLYWYRQILGQGPELLVQFQDESVVDDSQLPKDRFSAERLKGVDSTLKIQPAELGDSAMYLCASSLVIGTQYFGPGTRLTVL.

The V gene is TRBV18, the J gene TRBJ2-5; 9 nucleotides line up with TRBD1. J lost 5 bases, V lost 8 bases, and 9 bases had no gene match. Germline V gives CDR1 KGHSH, CDR2 LQKENI. The CDR3 totals 14 residues. CDR3 nucleotide sequence: TGTGCCAGCGCGAAACAGGGGGCGCAGGAGACCCAGTACTTC. It specifies CASAKQGAQETQYF. Full variable domain (remainder filled in from reference TRBV18 and TRBJ2-5): NAGVMQNPRHLVRRRGQEARLRCSPMKGHSHVYWYRQLPEEGLKFMVYLQKENIIDESGMPKERFSAEFPKEGPSILRIQQVVRGDSAAYFCASAKQGAQETQYFGPGTRLLVL.

This chain uses TRBV2 with TRBJ2-1, with TRBD2 matching 11 bases. Trimming took 9 bases from V and 7 from J; bases not matched to a gene: 11. The CDR3 extends over 15 amino acids. Looked up from germline, CDR1 is SNHLY and CDR2 is FYNNEI. The CDR3 nucleotides read TGTGCCAGTTCAACTAGCGGGAGAGGTTCGAATGAGCAGTTCTTC. Protein sequence: CASSTSGRGSNEQFF.

The genes are TRBV11-2 and TRBJ2-1; 8 bases fit TRBD2. The CDR3 has 14 residues. From germline, CDR1 is SGHAT and CDR2 FQNNGV. The junction had 1 base not matched to a gene; V was cut back by 2 bases and J by 4 bases. In nucleotides, the CDR3 is TGTGCCAGCAGCTTAACTAGCGGATACAATGAGCAGTTCTTC. Translation: CASSLTSGYNEQFF.

The chain links TRBV5-5 to TRBJ1-4, with D possibly being TRBD1 (5 bases). Per germline, CDR1 SGHKS and CDR2 YYEKEE (reference sequence). This CDR3 has 17 residues. Between the trimmed V and J ends, which lost 4 bases and 8 bases, there was a span of 24 bases. The CDR3: CASSPPGSEFRGEKLFF. As DNA, the CDR3 is TGTGCCAGCAGCCCCCCAGGGTCCGAATTTCGTGGCGAAAAACTGTTTTTT.

The sample holds a few counts of this clone. The chain employs TRBV5-3 and TRBJ2-6; D is possibly TRBD1 (5 bases). TRBV5-3 has ORF status, its function being uncertain. CDR3 length: 18 residues. The V and J ends lost 4 bases and 2 bases respectively, with 19 bases between them. The CDR3 coding sequence is TGTGCCAGAAGCGGACACTTCACCACAGTCCCTGGGGCCAACGTCCTGACTTTC. Residues: CARSGHFTTVPGANVLTF.

A note on this clone: The same CDR3 also results from other DNA sequences found in this sample. This chain links TRBV5-1 with TRBJ1-2, with 7 bases aligning to TRBD1. The V gene end was trimmed by 5 bases and the J gene end by 4 bases; junction bases not matched to a gene: 5. The germline CDR1 and CDR2 sequences are SGHRS and YFSETQ. There are 13 residues in the CDR3. For the CDR3, the DNA is TGCGCCAGCAGTTCGACAGGGATCTATGGCTACACCTTC. Translating gives CASSSTGIYGYTF.

This clone was seen only a few times. The rearrangement uses TRBV19 and TRBJ2-5, with D possibly matching TRBD1 (6 bases). Trimming took 0 bases from V and 5 from J, leaving 10 bases between them. Per germline, CDR1 LNHDA and CDR2 SQIVND (reference sequence). The CDR3 has 14 residues. The CDR3 bases are TGTGCCAGTAGTATAGAGGGCAGGGGTGAGACCCAGTACTTC. It codes for CASSIEGRGETQYF.

This clone was found a few times. The chain couples TRBV7-8 to TRBJ1-3, with 8 nucleotides matching TRBD1. V lost 4 bases and J lost 0; bases outside the gene matches: 11. CDR1 is SGHVS, CDR2 FQNEAQ, per germline. The CDR3 spans 18 residues. CDR3 in DNA: TGTGCCAGCAGCTCGCTCCGACAGGGGATAAGCTCTGGAAACACCATATATTTT. Translating gives CASSSLRQGISSGNTIYF.

V and J are TRBV28 and TRBJ1-6, with D uncertain. Germline V gene sequence: CDR1 MDHEN, CDR2 SYDVKM. The V end lost 4 bases, the J end lost 9 bases, and 10 bases lay between the germline ends. This CDR3 is built from 13 residues. The CDR3 bases are TGTGCCAGCAGTTATGTTCTTCGTTCACCCCTCCACTTT. Translating gives CASSYVLRSPLHF.

The V and J genes are TRBV4-1 and TRBJ2-7, with 10 bases that match TRBD2. With V trimmed by 1 base and J by 5 bases, 8 bases remained unmatched. CDR3 size: 16 residues. Looked up from germline, CDR1 is MGHRA and CDR2 is YSYEKL. The CDR3 DNA reads as TGCGCCAGCAGCCAAGTTGCAGCGGGAGGGCTCAACGAGCAGTACTTC. This encodes CASSQVAAGGLNEQYF.

The rearrangement links TRBV16 to TRBJ2-4, with 7 bases that match TRBD2. Germline V gene lookup returns CDR1 KGHSY and CDR2 FQNENV. The CDR3 has 14 amino acids. V gave up 6 bases and J gave up 9 bases; unmatched junction bases: 11. The CDR3 here is CASSPATKRGIQYF. CDR3 in DNA: TGTGCCAGCAGTCCTGCGACCAAGCGGGGCATTCAGTACTTC. The whole variable domain, filled in from reference TRBV16 and TRBJ2-4, reads GEEVAQTPKHLVRGEGQKAKLYCAPIKGHSYVFWYQQVLKNEFKFLISFQNENVFDETGMPKERFSAKCLPNSPCSLEIQATKLEDSAVYFCASSPATKRGIQYFGAGTRLSVL.

The chain recombines TRBV19 with TRBJ2-3; TRBD1 aligns across 7 bases. CDR1 and CDR2 (germline): LNHDA, SQIVND (reference sequence). Trimming at V came to 6 bases and at J to 1 base, leaving 4 bases not matched to a gene. CDR3 length equals 14 residues. This CDR3 reads CASSSGQGTDTQYF. The CDR3 nucleotides are TGTGCCAGTAGCTCCGGACAGGGCACAGATACGCAGTATTTT.